Following are 32 T cell receptor beta chains from one sample sequenced in a study of PD-1 and CTLA-4 blockade in melanoma (dated by TCRdb to the early 2020s). Libraries came from the immunoSEQ multiplex PCR assay. TCRdb took this table from immuneACCESS and kept in-frame rearrangements with V and J called. Such tables lack part of the clones; where checked against another copy, unresolved V genes explain under half of the gap, and the rest is unexplained. This sample is represented by 34,000 or so clones; 88% of them were singletons. The ten most abundant clones make up around 5.8% of the sample. The source material was CD8+ T cells from peripheral blood, sampled from a patient given anti-PD-1 treatment. These TCRs come from a human donor with melanoma.

This clone was counted a single time. The rearrangement joins TRBV5-5 to TRBJ2-7, with D possibly being TRBD1 (5 bases). The CDR3 is 15 amino acids. Germline loops: CDR1 SGHKS, CDR2 YYEKEE (reference sequence). V was clipped by 4 bases and J by 0 bases, with 14 bases between them. The chain's CDR3 is CASSRGHSLSYEQYF. In nucleotides, the CDR3 is TGTGCCAGCAGCCGCGGACACAGCCTCTCCTACGAGCAGTACTTC.

This chain joins TRBV5-6 and TRBJ1-1; D is possibly TRBD1 (6 bases). The CDR3 contains 14 residues. V lost 4 bases, J lost 1 base, and 11 bases lay in between. Germline CDR1 reads SGHDT; CDR2 reads YYEEEE. The CDR3, as DNA: TGTGCCAGCAGCCTTCCAGGGGAGAACACTGAAGCTTTCTTT. Protein: CASSLPGENTEAFF.

CDR3 nucleotides: TGTGCCAGCAGCTTAGAGTCGGGGGTTCCTGAGTACGAGCAGTACTTC. It yields the protein CASSLESGVPEYEQYF. The chain has TRBV7-2 and TRBJ2-7, with D possibly matching TRBD2 (6 bases). V was clipped by 1 base and J by 4 bases, with 17 bases between them. Germline V lookup: CDR1 SGHTA, CDR2 FQGNSA. The CDR3 covers 16 residues.

This clone was counted once. The chain joins TRBV5-1 to TRBJ1-1; maybe TRBD1 (5 bases). Germline V gene sequence: CDR1 SGHRS, CDR2 YFSETQ. The germline V and J ends were trimmed by 0 bases and 1 base, with 10 bases remaining between them. This CDR3 region has 15 residues. In DNA form, the CDR3 reads TGCGCCAGCAGCTTGGGGATTACAGGGAACACTGAAGCTTTCTTT. Its translation: CASSLGITGNTEAFF.

This clone occurred once. The chain employs TRBV7-2 and TRBJ2-7; 10 bases fit TRBD2. The CDR3 spans 15 residues. With V trimmed by 4 bases and J by 1 base, 4 bases remained unmatched. The germline V gene encodes CDR1 SGHTA and CDR2 FQGNSA. CDR3 DNA sequence: TGTGCCAGCAGCTGGGCTAGCGGGGGTTCCTACGAGCAGTACTTC. This gives the protein CASSWASGGSYEQYF.

The J gene is TRBJ1-2, the V gene TRBV25-1; no reliable D call. Trimming left V 6 bases short and J 2 bases short, with 7 bases between. Germline V gives CDR1 MGHDK, CDR2 SYGVNS. The CDR3 covers 12 residues. CDR3 residues: CASRGSNYGYTF. CDR3 bases: TGTGCCAGCAGGGGATCAAACTATGGCTACACCTTC.

Here the CDR3 DNA reads TGTGCCAGCAGTTTAATCACACATAGAATCTCTGGAAACACCATATATTTT. Encoded protein: CASSLITHRISGNTIYF. The rearrangement joins TRBV27 to TRBJ1-3; D not certain. This CDR3 region has 17 residues. V was cut by 2 bases and J by 0 bases, with 14 bases left in between. Germline V gene data show CDR1 as MNHEY and CDR2 as SMNVEV (reference sequence).

This rearrangement joins TRBV25-1 to TRBJ2-3; tentative D call: TRBD1 (5 bases). V was cut by 3 bases and J by 7 bases, with 8 bases left in between. This CDR3 is built from 12 residues. Per the germline V gene, CDR1 is MGHDK and CDR2 is SYGVNS. For the CDR3, the DNA is TGTGCCAGCAGTGACCACAGGTATACGCAGTATTTT. Translating it yields CASSDHRYTQYF.

The chain links TRBV30 to TRBJ2-1, with 9 bases identical to TRBD2. V trimming: 3 bases; J trimming: 2 bases; junction bases outside the gene matches: 5. This CDR3 contains 15 residues. Germline V CDR1 and CDR2: GTSNPN, SVGIG (reference sequence). CDR3 sequence: CAWSTIAGAYNEQFF. CDR3 sequence (DNA): TGTGCCTGGAGCACTATAGCGGGGGCCTACAATGAGCAGTTCTTC.

This clone was counted a few times. CDR3 coding DNA: TGTGCCAGTAGTATAGGGGTGAACACTGAAGCTTTCTTT. It specifies CASSIGVNTEAFF. The chain is built from TRBV19 and TRBJ1-1; D gene unclear. Germline assignment: CDR1 LNHDA and CDR2 SQIVND (reference sequence). The CDR3 contains 13 residues. Between the trimmed V and J ends, which lost 1 base and 0 bases, there was a span of 3 bases.

This sequence joins TRBV6-2 or TRBV6-3 and TRBJ2-7; D ambiguous. V lost 5 bases and J lost 3, with 11 bases in between. CDR1 is MNHEY, CDR2 SVGEGT, per germline. CDR3 size: 13 residues. The DNA for the CDR3 is TGTGCCAGCAGTGCCCGAGTTATCTACGAGCAGTACTTC. Protein: CASSARVIYEQYF.

The chain has TRBV6-5 and TRBJ1-1; possibly TRBD1 for D (6 bases). In germline, CDR1 is MNHEY, CDR2 SVGAGI. The CDR3 has 14 residues. Trimming shortened V by 10 bases and J by 4 bases, and 19 bases separated the two germline ends. The CDR3 DNA sequence: TGTGCCACCTCGTTGGGGGCGGGGGGCACTGAAGCTTTCTTT. It codes for CATSLGAGGTEAFF.

The chain employs TRBV4-1 and TRBJ1-5; TRBD1 aligns across 10 bases. The ends lost 3 bases at V and 6 bases at J; junction bases unmatched: 8. The CDR3 loop spans 16 amino acids. CDR1 and CDR2 from the germline V gene are MGHRA and YSYEKL. Written as DNA, the CDR3 is TGCGCCAGCAGCCAGGGGGGACAGGGGTTCGCTCAGCCCCAGCATTTT. It encodes CASSQGGQGFAQPQHF.

The chain employs TRBV2 and TRBJ1-6; D might be TRBD1 (5 bases). CDR3 length: 13 residues. Germline V gene data show CDR1 as SNHLY and CDR2 as FYNNEI. Trimming removed 4 bases from V and 10 bases from J, with 11 bases in between. CDR3 nucleotide sequence: TGTGCCAGCAGTGGAAACCCAGGGTCACCCCTCCACTTT. This gives the protein CASSGNPGSPLHF. The complete variable domain, with remaining parts taken from reference TRBV2 and TRBJ1-6, reads EPEVTQTPSHQVTQMGQEVILRCVPISNHLYFYWYRQILGQKVEFLVSFYNNEISEKSEIFDDQFSVERPDGSNFTLKIRSTKLEDSAMYFCASSGNPGSPLHFGNGTRLTVT.

The chain links TRBV19 to TRBJ1-4, with TRBD1 matching over 7 bases. V lost 10 bases and J lost 6; bases outside the gene matches: 8. The CDR3 is 13 residues long. Germline-derived CDR1 and CDR2 are LNHDA and SQIVND (reference sequence). This CDR3 reads CATKGALDEKLFF. The DNA for the CDR3 is TGTGCCACCAAGGGGGCACTAGATGAAAAACTGTTTTTT.

This clone occurred once. J is TRBJ1-2 and V is TRBV12-5; a weak D match, TRBD1 (6 bases). From germline, CDR1 is LGHNT and CDR2 FRNRAP. The CDR3 spans 13 residues. Trimming removed 3 bases at V and 6 bases at J, with 11 bases between. The CDR3: CASGFGPGDGYTF. Here the CDR3 DNA reads TGTGCTAGTGGTTTCGGACCAGGGGATGGCTACACCTTC.

The chain recombines TRBV7-9 with TRBJ2-5; 11 bases agree with TRBD2. The CDR3 runs to 16 residues. With V trimmed by 5 bases and J by 2 bases, 7 bases remained unmatched. Germline values: CDR1 SEHNR, CDR2 FQNEAQ (reference sequence). The CDR3 here is CASSPPSGGLQETQYF. The DNA of the CDR3 is TGTGCCAGCAGCCCTCCTAGCGGGGGGCTTCAAGAGACCCAGTACTTC.

The DNA of the CDR3 is TGTGCCACCAGCAGAGCAGGGGTCTATGGCTACACCTTC. Amino acids: CATSRAGVYGYTF. This chain joins TRBV15 and TRBJ1-2; TRBD1 is a possible D gene (6 bases). The CDR3 has 13 amino acids. The V gene lost 1 base and the J gene lost 4 bases, with 7 bases spanning the gap. The V gene's germline CDR1 is LNHNV and CDR2 YYDKDF (reference sequence).

This rearrangement joins TRBV5-4 to TRBJ1-1; TRBD1 is a possible D gene (6 bases). CDR1 and CDR2 from the germline V gene are SGHNT and YYREEE (reference sequence). CDR3 length: 12 residues. V was shortened by 4 bases and J by 8 bases, with 12 bases between the two germline ends. As DNA, the CDR3 is TGTGCCAGCAGCCAATCGACAGGCGAAGCTTTCTTT. This sequence encodes CASSQSTGEAFF.

The chain uses TRBV27 and TRBJ2-1; D possibly matches TRBD1 or TRBD2 (6 bases each). CDR1 and CDR2 (germline): MNHEY, SMNVEV (reference sequence). The ends were cut back, 3 bases at V and 8 bases at J, with 17 bases in the middle. The length of the CDR3 is 15 residues. The CDR3: CASSFRGRGIDEQFF. The CDR3 nucleotides are TGTGCCAGCAGTTTTCGGGGGCGGGGTATCGATGAGCAGTTCTTC.

V usage is TRBV27 and J usage is TRBJ2-3, with D perhaps TRBD1 (6 bases). Germline CDR1 reads MNHEY; CDR2 reads SMNVEV (reference sequence). The CDR3 has 11 residues. V lost 8 bases and J 11 bases, leaving 14 bases between the germline ends. CDR3 nucleotide sequence: TGTGCCAGCTCCCAGGGGATAAAGCAGTATTTT. Translating gives CASSQGIKQYF.

The chain employs TRBV29-1 and TRBJ1-1, with D uncertain. From germline, CDR1 is SQVTM and CDR2 ANQGSEA. The CDR3 is 12 amino acids. V lost 8 bases and J lost 5, with 15 bases in between. The CDR3 bases are TGCAGCAGCTCCGGGTTGGAGACTGAAGCTTTCTTT. This translates into CSSSGLETEAFF.

As DNA, the CDR3 is TGCGCCAGCAGCTTGGGACAGGGCGCGAACACCGGGGAGCTGTTTTTT. Protein product: CASSLGQGANTGELFF. The chain joins TRBV5-1 to TRBJ2-2; 7 bases map to TRBD1. The germline V gene encodes CDR1 SGHRS and CDR2 YFSETQ. The CDR3 consists of 16 residues. With 0 bases clipped from V and 0 bases from J, the junction kept 2 bases outside the gene matches.

Only a few counts were recorded for this clone. The chain links TRBV7-9 to TRBJ1-4; D call uncertain. V was shortened by 6 bases and J by 7 bases, with 9 bases between the two germline ends. Germline V gene sequence: CDR1 SEHNR, CDR2 FQNEAQ (reference sequence). CDR3 length: 12 amino acids. CDR3 in amino acids: CASSPMGEKLFF. In DNA, the CDR3 is TGTGCCAGCAGTCCTATGGGTGAAAAACTGTTTTTT.

The rearrangement links TRBV7-9 to TRBJ1-2; the D gene is possibly TRBD1 (5 bases). Germline V gene data show CDR1 as SEHNR and CDR2 as FQNEAQ (reference sequence). This CDR3 comprises 14 residues. The V end lost 1 base, the J end lost 4 bases, and 10 bases lay between the germline ends. The CDR3 sequence is CASSLGGYIYGYTF. Written as DNA, the CDR3 is TGTGCCAGCAGCTTAGGGGGGTACATCTATGGCTACACCTTC.

The rearrangement joins TRBV12-3 or TRBV12-4 to TRBJ2-7; a possible D gene is TRBD1 (6 bases). The CDR3 contains 12 residues. V gave up 4 bases and J gave up 4 bases, with 8 bases separating them. CDR3 protein: CASSSDSYEQYF. CDR3 sequence (DNA): TGTGCCAGCAGTTCGGACAGTTACGAGCAGTACTTC.

The J gene is TRBJ1-5, the V gene TRBV19, with D unclear. Trimming removed 5 bases at V and 0 bases at J, with 5 bases between. Germline CDR1 reads LNHDA; CDR2 reads SQIVND (reference sequence). The length of the CDR3 is 13 residues. CDR3 nucleotides: TGTGCCAGTAGTTTCCCTAGCAATCAGCCCCAGCATTTT. It translates to CASSFPSNQPQHF.

This clone has just a few counts. V is TRBV7-2 and J is TRBJ1-2; 7 nucleotides match TRBD1. Germline V gives CDR1 SGHTA, CDR2 FQGNSA. J gave up 3 bases and V 1 base, and 14 bases lay outside the gene matches. The CDR3 has 18 amino acids. The CDR3 region is CASSLGPNPGQMDYGYTF. The CDR3 nucleotides are TGTGCCAGCAGCTTAGGCCCGAATCCGGGACAGATGGACTATGGCTACACCTTC.

This clone was counted between two and nine times. The genes are TRBV28 and TRBJ1-6; 8 nucleotides line up with TRBD1. The CDR3 length is 13 residues. Losses at the gene ends were 10 bases for V and 10 bases for J; bases not matched to a gene: 9. Germline CDR1 MDHEN, CDR2 SYDVKM. The CDR3 DNA follows: TGTGCCACCACCGACAGGGGAGGATCACCCCTCCACTTT. Protein sequence: CATTDRGGSPLHF.

The V call is TRBV5-5, the J call TRBJ2-7; weak D call: TRBD1 (5 bases). The CDR3 totals 12 residues. Germline V gene lookup returns CDR1 SGHKS and CDR2 YYEKEE (reference sequence). Trimming shortened V by 4 bases and J by 3 bases, and 8 bases separated the two germline ends. The CDR3 sequence: CASSPQGYEQYF. In DNA, the CDR3 is TGTGCCAGCAGCCCCCAGGGCTACGAGCAGTACTTC.

V is TRBV3-1 (or the pseudogene TRBV3-2) and J is TRBJ1-6; no definite D call. Germline values: CDR1 LGHDT, CDR2 YNNKEL (reference sequence). V was trimmed by 0 bases and J by 2 bases, leaving 8 bases between them. CDR3 length: 16 residues. Here the CDR3 reads CASSQDTAAYNSPLHF. CDR3 in DNA: TGTGCCAGCAGCCAAGATACCGCAGCCTATAATTCACCCCTCCACTTT.

The chain is built from TRBV5-8 and TRBJ2-7; 7 bases match TRBD1. This CDR3 contains 14 residues. Germline CDR1 and CDR2: SGHTS and YDEGEE. Trimming removed 1 base from V and 4 bases from J; junction bases left unmatched: 5. Here the CDR3 reads CASSLSRGPYEQYF. The CDR3, as DNA: TGTGCCAGCAGCTTGTCGAGGGGGCCTTACGAGCAGTACTTC.